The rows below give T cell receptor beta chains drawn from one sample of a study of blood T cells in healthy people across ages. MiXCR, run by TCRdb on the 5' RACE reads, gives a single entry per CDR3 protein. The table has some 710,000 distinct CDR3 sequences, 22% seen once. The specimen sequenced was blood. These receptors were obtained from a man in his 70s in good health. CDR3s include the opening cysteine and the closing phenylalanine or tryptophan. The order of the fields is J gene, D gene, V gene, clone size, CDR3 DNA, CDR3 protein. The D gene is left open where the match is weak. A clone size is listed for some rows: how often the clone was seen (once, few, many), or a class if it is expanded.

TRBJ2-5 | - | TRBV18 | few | TGTGCCAGCTCACCGTTTCAGGGTACTCCAGAGACCCAGTACTTC | CASSPFQGTPETQYF
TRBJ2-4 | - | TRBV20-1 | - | TGCAGTGCTGGGGACCCCAAAAACATTCAGTACTTC | CSAGDPKNIQYF
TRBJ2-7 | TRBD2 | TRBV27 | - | TGTGCCAGCAGTTTTATCGGCGGGGGGGCCTCCTACGAGCAGTACTTC | CASSFIGGGASYEQYF
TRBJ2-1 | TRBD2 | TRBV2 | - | TGTGCCAGCCACTTTCCGACTAGCGGAAAAACCTACAATGAGCAGTTCTTC | CASHFPTSGKTYNEQFF
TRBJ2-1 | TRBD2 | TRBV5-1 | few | TGCGCCAGCAGCTGGGGACTAGTGGGGCAAAATGAGCAGTTCTTC | CASSWGLVGQNEQFF
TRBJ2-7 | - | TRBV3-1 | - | TGTGCCAGCAGCCAAAACGCAGTTGGCAGAACCTACGAGCAGTACTTC | CASSQNAVGRTYEQYF
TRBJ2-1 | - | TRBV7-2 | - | TGTGCCAGCAGCTTGTGGGAGTGGAATAATGAGCAGTTCTTC | CASSLWEWNNEQFF
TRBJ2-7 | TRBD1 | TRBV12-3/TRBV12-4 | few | TGTGCCAGCAGTAACCCCGCCGGGACAGGGTCGTACGAGCAGTACTTC | CASSNPAGTGSYEQYF
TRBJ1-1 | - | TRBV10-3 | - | TGTGCCATCAGTGAGCACGCAGGGGTGAACACTGAAGCTTTCTTT | CAISEHAGVNTEAFF
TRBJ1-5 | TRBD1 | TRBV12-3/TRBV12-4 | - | TGTGCCAGCAGTCCTGGGACAGGGGGCGGTAATCAGCCCCAGCATTTT | CASSPGTGGGNQPQHF
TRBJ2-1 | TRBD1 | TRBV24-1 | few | TGTGCCACCAGCCCATTCGGGACAGGCTACAATGAGCAGTTCTTT | CATSPFGTGYNEQFF
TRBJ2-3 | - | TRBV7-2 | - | TGTGCCGGAAGCGGACTCACAGATACGCAGTATTTT | CAGSGLTDTQYF
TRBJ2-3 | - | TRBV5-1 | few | TGCGCCAGCAGCTTAGGTCAGATACTCTTCACAGATACGCAGTATTTT | CASSLGQILFTDTQYF
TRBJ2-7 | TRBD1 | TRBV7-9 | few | TGTGCCACCTTGGCAGGGGGCTACGAGCAGTACTTC | CATLAGGYEQYF
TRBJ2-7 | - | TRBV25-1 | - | TGTGCCAGTTCCCCGGCGGTAGCTCCCCTCTACGAGCAGTACTTC | CASSPAVAPLYEQYF
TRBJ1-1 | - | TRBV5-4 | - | TGTGCCAGCAGCTTGGAGGGGGTTTATACTGAAGCTTTCTTT | CASSLEGVYTEAFF
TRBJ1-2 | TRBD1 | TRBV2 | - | TGTGCCAGCAGTGAAAGGGGACAGACCTATGGCTACACCTTC | CASSERGQTYGYTF
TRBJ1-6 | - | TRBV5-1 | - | TGCGCCAGCAGCCCAGGACCGGGAGGCAATTCACCCCTCCACTTT | CASSPGPGGNSPLHF
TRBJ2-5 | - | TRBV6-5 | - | TGTGCCAGCAGCCCGGATTTCGACAGCCAAGAGACCCAGTACTTC | CASSPDFDSQETQYF
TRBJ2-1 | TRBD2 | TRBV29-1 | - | TGCAGCGGGGGCCTAGCGGCCAATGAGCAGTTCTTC | CSGGLAANEQFF
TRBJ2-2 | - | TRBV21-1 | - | TGTGCCAGCAGCAAAGGAGGACGAAAGAACACCGGGGAGCTGTTTTTT | CASSKGGRKNTGELFF
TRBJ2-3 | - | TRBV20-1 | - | TGCAGTGCCCCGACGGATTCGGATACGCAGTATTTT | CSAPTDSDTQYF
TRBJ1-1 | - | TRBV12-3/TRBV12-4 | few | TGTGCCAGCAGCCCGGGAGGAGGAACGAACACTGAAGCTTTCTTT | CASSPGGGTNTEAFF
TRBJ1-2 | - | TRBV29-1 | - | TGCAGCGTTGAAGCGTTGGGCAGCATTAACTATGGCTACACCTTC | CSVEALGSINYGYTF
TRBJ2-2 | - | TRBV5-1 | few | TGCGCCAGCAGCCCGGACAATTCGAACACCGGGGAGCTGTTTTTT | CASSPDNSNTGELFF
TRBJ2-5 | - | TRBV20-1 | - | TGCAGTGCTAGGAATTGGCAGACCCAGTACTTC | CSARNWQTQYF
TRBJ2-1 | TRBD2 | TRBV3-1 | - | TGTGCCAGCAGCCAAGATCCGGGGGGCTACAATGAGCAGTTCTTC | CASSQDPGGYNEQFF
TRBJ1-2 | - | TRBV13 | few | TGTGCCAGCAGCTTGGGACGGAGGAGCGGCTACACCTTC | CASSLGRRSGYTF
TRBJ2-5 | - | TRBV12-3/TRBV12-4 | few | TGTGCCAGCAGCCAATCGGGCACCTCCCAAGAGACCCAGTACTTC | CASSQSGTSQETQYF
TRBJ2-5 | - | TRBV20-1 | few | TGCAGTGCTAGGCTCAGGTCAAATCGGGAGACCCAGTACTTC | CSARLRSNRETQYF
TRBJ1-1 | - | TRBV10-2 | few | TGCGCCACCGCGGTGCGGACAAACACTGAAGCTTTCTTT | CATAVRTNTEAFF
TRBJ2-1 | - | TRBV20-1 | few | TGCAGTGCTAGCCGCCTAGCCCATGAGCAGTTCTTC | CSASRLAHEQFF
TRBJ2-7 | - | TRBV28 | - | TGTGCCAGCAGTTTAGGTAGGCAGGGCCACGAGCAGTACTTC | CASSLGRQGHEQYF
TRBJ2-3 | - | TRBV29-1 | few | TGCAGCGTTGAATCAGGGGGGGCTGGTACGCAGTATTTT | CSVESGGAGTQYF
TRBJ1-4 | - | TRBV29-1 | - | TGCAGCGTCCGCCAGAGTGAAAAACTGTTTTTT | CSVRQSEKLFF
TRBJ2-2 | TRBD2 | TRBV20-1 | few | TGCAGTGCTAGACCACGGGGGGTGAACACCGGGGAGCTGTTTTTT | CSARPRGVNTGELFF
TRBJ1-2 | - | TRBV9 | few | TGTGCCAGCAGCGTTCGCGAGTTGGGGAACTATGGCTACACCTTC | CASSVRELGNYGYTF
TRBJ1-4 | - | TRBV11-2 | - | TGTGCCAGCAGCTTAGATCTGGAGGGGATGGGAACTAATGAAAAACTGTTTTTT | CASSLDLEGMGTNEKLFF
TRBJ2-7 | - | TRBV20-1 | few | TGCAGTCCGCGCCCCCCCGCGGGCTACGAGCAGTACTTC | CSPRPPAGYEQYF
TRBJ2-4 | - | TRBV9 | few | TGTGCCAGCAGCGTCGGGGGTGGGCAAAACATTCAGTACTTC | CASSVGGGQNIQYF
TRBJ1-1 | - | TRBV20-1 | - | TGCAGTGCTAGGGGGGGTAACAGTAACACTGAAGCTTTCTTT | CSARGGNSNTEAFF
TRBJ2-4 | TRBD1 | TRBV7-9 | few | TGTGCCAGCAGCCCTGGGACAGGGCTAACCAAAAACATTCAGTACTTC | CASSPGTGLTKNIQYF
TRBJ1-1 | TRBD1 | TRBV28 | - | TGTGCCAGCGATGCAGGGGGGGGTGTTGAAGCTTTCTTT | CASDAGGGVEAFF
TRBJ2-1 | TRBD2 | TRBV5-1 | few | TGTGCCAGCAGCACCGGGGGGAGCTCCTACAATGAGCAGTTCTTC | CASSTGGSSYNEQFF
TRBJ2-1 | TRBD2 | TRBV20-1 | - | TGCAGTGCGAAAGTAGCGGGAGCCAGCGGTGAGCAGTTCTTC | CSAKVAGASGEQFF
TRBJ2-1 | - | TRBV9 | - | TGTGCCAGCAGCGAGTCGGGACTTGAGTTGAATGAGCAGTTCTTC | CASSESGLELNEQFF
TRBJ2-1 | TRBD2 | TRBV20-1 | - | TGCAGTGCTGTCCTACTAGCGGGAGTGAATGAGCAGTTCTTC | CSAVLLAGVNEQFF
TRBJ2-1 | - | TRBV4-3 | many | TGCGCCAGCAGCCAAGATTCTAGGGGCAACAATGAGCAGTTCTTC | CASSQDSRGNNEQFF
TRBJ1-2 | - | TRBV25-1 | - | TGTGCCAGCAGTGACCCTGGGACAATCTATGGCTACACCTTC | CASSDPGTIYGYTF
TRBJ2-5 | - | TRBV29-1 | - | TGCAGCGTTGCGCAGCTACAAGAGACCCAGTACTTC | CSVAQLQETQYF
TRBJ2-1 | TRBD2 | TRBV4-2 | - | TGTGCCAGCAGCCTTGGGACTAGCGGGGACAATGAGCAGTTCTTC | CASSLGTSGDNEQFF
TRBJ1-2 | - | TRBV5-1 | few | TGCGCCAGCAGCTTAGAGGGGGTAAATGGCTACACCTTC | CASSLEGVNGYTF
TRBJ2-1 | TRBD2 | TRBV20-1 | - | TGCAGTGCTAGGGGACTAGCGGGAGGAAACAATGAGCAGTTCTTC | CSARGLAGGNNEQFF
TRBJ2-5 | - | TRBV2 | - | TGTGCCAGCAGTGAAGGTCGGGGGACAGCCCCCCAAGAGACCCAGTACTTC | CASSEGRGTAPQETQYF
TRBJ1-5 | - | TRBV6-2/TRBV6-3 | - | TGTGCCAGCAGTGACCCGGGAGTCTTCTTGCCCCAGCATTTT | CASSDPGVFLPQHF
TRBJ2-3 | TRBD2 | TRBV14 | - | TGTGCCAGCAGCCAACTGACTAGCGGGAGGAGAGATACGCAGTATTTT | CASSQLTSGRRDTQYF
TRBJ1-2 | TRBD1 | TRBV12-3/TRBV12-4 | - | TGTGCCAGCAGTCCTTGGACAGGGGGATATGGCTACACCTTC | CASSPWTGGYGYTF
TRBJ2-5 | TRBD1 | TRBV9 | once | TGTGCCAGCAGCGTAGGGCAGGGGGTTTGGGAGACCCAGTACTTC | CASSVGQGVWETQYF